The clone carrying this T cell receptor beta chain was counted at least ten times. The antigen remains unidentified. This sample is drawn from a study of neurological immune-mediated disorders. Notes on the study in general: Across subjects, expanded clones had no CDR3 amino acid sequences in common, pointing to private repertoires in all groups.

Documented time point: longitudinal time-point 1 (baseline). Healthy controls comprised blood bank volunteers in Maryland, USA. It was by 5'RACE with 10-nucleotide random UMIs that the cDNA was made. TCRdb re-analysed the 5' RACE reads in MiXCR, keeping a single row per CDR3 protein. The data contain fewer than 90,000 distinct CDR3 sequences, 9.5% to 13% of them seen just once; the ten biggest clones take up approximately 10%. The CDR3 has 15 amino acids. The V gene end was trimmed by 5 bases and the J gene end by 2 bases; junction bases not matched to a gene: 8. Sequenced: PBMCs. The clonotype comes from a man aged 25 to 40 in good health. The chain joins TRBV12-3 or TRBV12-4 to TRBJ1-1, with TRBD1 matching over 7 bases. The CDR3 region is CASSPRGTANTEAFF. The CDR3 DNA follows: TGTGCCAGCAGTCCGCGAGGGACAGCAAACACTGAAGCTTTCTTT.